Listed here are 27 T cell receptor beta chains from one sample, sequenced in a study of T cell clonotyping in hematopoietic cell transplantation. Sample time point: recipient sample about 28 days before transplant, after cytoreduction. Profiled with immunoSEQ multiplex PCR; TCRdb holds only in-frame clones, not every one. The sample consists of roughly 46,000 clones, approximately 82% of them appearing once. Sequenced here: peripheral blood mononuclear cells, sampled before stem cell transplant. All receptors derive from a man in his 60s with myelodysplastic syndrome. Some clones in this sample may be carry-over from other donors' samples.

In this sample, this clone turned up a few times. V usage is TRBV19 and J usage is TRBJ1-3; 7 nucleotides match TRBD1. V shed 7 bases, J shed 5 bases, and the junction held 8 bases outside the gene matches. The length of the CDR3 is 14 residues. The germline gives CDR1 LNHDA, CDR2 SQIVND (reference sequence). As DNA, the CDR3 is TGTGCCAGTATTTCCGACAGGGACCGAAACACCATATATTTT. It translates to CASISDRDRNTIYF.

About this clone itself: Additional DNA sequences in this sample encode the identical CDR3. The CDR3 here is CASSLARTSGSYEQYF. CDR3 DNA: TGTGCCAGCAGCTTAGCAAGGACTAGCGGTTCCTACGAGCAGTACTTC. The genes are TRBV7-2 and TRBJ2-7, with 10 bases identical to TRBD2. CDR1 and CDR2 (germline): SGHTA, FQGNSA. V trimming: 0 bases; J trimming: 1 base; junction bases outside the gene matches: 3. The CDR3 is 16 amino acids. The variable domain in full, with the rest retrieved from reference TRBV7-2 and TRBJ2-7, is GAGVSQSPSNKVTEKGKDVELRCDPISGHTALYWYRQSLGQGLEFLIYFQGNSAPDKSGLPSDRFSAERTGGSVSTLTIQRTQQEDSAVYLCASSLARTSGSYEQYFGPGTRLTVT.

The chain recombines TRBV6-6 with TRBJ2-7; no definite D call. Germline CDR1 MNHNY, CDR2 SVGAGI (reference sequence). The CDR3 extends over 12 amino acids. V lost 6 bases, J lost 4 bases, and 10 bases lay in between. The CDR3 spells CASSSGFYEQYF. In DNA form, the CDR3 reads TGTGCCAGCAGCTCAGGATTTTACGAGCAGTACTTC.

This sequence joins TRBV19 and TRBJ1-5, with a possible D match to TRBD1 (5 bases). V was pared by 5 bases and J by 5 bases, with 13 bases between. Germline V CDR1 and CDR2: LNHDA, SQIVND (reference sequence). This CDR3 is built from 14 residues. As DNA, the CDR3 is TGTGCCAGTAGTTATAACGGGGCGGATCAGCCCCAGCATTTT. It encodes CASSYNGADQPQHF.

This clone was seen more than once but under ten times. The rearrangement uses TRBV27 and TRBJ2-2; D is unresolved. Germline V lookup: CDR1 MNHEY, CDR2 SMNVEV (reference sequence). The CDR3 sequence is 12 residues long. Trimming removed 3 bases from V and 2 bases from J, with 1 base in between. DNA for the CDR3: TGTGCCAGCAGTTTCAACACCGGGGAGCTGTTTTTT. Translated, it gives CASSFNTGELFF.

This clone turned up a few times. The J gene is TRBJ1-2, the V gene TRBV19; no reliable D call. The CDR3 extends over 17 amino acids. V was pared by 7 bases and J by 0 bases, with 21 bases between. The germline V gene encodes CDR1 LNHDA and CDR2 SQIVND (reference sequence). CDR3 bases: TGTGCCAGTATCCCCCATCTGGCGGCAGAAACTAACTATGGCTACACCTTC. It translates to CASIPHLAAETNYGYTF.

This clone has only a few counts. Written as DNA, the CDR3 is TGTGCCAGCAGTTTGGGACAGGGAACTGGGGCCAACGTCCTGACTTTC. This translates into CASSLGQGTGANVLTF. J is TRBJ2-6 and V is TRBV27, with 9 bases lining up with TRBD1. This CDR3 region has 16 residues. The germline gives CDR1 MNHEY, CDR2 SMNVEV (reference sequence). Losses at the gene ends were 3 bases for V and 2 bases for J; bases not matched to a gene: 2.

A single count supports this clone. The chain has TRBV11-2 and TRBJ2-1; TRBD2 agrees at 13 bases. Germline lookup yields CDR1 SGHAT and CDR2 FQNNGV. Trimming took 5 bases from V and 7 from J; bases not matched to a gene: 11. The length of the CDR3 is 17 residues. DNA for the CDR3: TGTGCCAGCAGCGCGCGAACCGGGACTAGCGGGATAAATGAGCAGTTCTTC. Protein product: CASSARTGTSGINEQFF.

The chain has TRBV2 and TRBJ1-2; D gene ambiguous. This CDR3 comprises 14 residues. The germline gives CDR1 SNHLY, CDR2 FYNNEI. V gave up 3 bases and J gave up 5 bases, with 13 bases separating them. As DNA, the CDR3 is TGTGCCAGCAGTGACCGGCCCCCGGGGTATGGCTACACCTTC. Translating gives CASSDRPPGYGYTF. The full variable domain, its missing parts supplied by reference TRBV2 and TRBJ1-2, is EPEVTQTPSHQVTQMGQEVILRCVPISNHLYFYWYRQILGQKVEFLVSFYNNEISEKSEIFDDQFSVERPDGSNFTLKIRSTKLEDSAMYFCASSDRPPGYGYTFGSGTRLTVV.

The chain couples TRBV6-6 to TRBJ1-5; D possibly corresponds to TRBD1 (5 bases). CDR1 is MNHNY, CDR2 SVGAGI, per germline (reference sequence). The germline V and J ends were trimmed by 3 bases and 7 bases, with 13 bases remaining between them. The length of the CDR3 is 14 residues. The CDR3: CASSYQGVGQPQHF. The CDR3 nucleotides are TGTGCCAGCAGTTATCAGGGAGTAGGGCAGCCCCAGCATTTT.

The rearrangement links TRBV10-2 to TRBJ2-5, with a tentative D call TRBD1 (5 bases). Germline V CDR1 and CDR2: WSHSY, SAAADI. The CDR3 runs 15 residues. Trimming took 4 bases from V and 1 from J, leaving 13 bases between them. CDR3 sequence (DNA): TGCGCCAGCAGTGGGGTTTGGGGCCCCCAAGAGACCCAGTACTTC. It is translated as CASSGVWGPQETQYF.

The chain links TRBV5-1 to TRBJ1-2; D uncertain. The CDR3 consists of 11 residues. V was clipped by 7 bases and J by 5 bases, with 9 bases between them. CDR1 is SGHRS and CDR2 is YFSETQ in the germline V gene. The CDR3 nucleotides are TGCGCCAGCTCGGGAGGGTATGGCTACACCTTC. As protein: CASSGGYGYTF. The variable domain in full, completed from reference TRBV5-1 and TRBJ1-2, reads KAGVTQTPRYLIKTRGQQVTLSCSPISGHRSVSWYQQTPGQGLQFLFEYFSETQRNKGNFPGRFSGRQFSNSRSEMNVSTLELGDSALYLCASSGGYGYTFGSGTRLTVV.

CDR3 bases: TGCGCCAGCAGCCAAGATTTGGGCTACGAGCAGTACTTC. As protein: CASSQDLGYEQYF. The chain combines TRBV4-3 with TRBJ2-7; D not resolved. This CDR3 has 13 residues. CDR1 LGHNA and CDR2 YSLEER come from the germline V gene. V was shortened by 0 bases and J by 3 bases, with 6 bases between the two germline ends.

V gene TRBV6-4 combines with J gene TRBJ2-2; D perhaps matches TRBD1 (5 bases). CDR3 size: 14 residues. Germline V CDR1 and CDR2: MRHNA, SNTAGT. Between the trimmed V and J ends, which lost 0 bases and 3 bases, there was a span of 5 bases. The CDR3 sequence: CASSDSGDTGELFF. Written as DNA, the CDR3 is TGTGCCAGCAGTGACTCAGGGGACACCGGGGAGCTGTTTTTT.

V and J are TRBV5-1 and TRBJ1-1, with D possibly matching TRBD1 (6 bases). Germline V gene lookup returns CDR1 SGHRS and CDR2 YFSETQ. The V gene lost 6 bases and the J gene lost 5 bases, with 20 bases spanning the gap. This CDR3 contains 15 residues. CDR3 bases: TGCGCCAGCAAGCGAACACAGGGAGGACGGACTGAAGCTTTCTTT. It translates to CASKRTQGGRTEAFF.

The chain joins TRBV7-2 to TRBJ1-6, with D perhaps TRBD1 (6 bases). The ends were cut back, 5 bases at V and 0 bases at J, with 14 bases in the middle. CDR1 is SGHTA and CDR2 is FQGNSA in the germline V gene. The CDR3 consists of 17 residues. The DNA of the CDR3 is TGTGCCAGCAGCCGAGGAACAGGGAGCTCCTATAATTCACCCCTCCACTTT. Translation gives CASSRGTGSSYNSPLHF. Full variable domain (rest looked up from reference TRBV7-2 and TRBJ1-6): GAGVSQSPSNKVTEKGKDVELRCDPISGHTALYWYRQSLGQGLEFLIYFQGNSAPDKSGLPSDRFSAERTGGSVSTLTIQRTQQEDSAVYLCASSRGTGSSYNSPLHFGNGTRLTVT.

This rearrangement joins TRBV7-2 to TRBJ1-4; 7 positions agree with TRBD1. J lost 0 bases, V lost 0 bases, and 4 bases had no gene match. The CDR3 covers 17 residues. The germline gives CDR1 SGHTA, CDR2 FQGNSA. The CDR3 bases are TGTGCCAGCAGCTTAGCAGGGGGCGACGCAACTAATGAAAAACTGTTTTTT. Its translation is CASSLAGGDATNEKLFF.

CDR3 loop: CASRVSGYYEQYF. CDR3 DNA sequence: TGTGCCAGCAGGGTTTCGGGATACTACGAGCAGTACTTC. The V and J genes are TRBV6-5 and TRBJ2-7, with D possibly matching TRBD2 (5 bases). The CDR3 covers 13 residues. Germline values: CDR1 MNHEY, CDR2 SVGAGI. V shed 6 bases and J shed 3 bases, with 12 bases lying between them.

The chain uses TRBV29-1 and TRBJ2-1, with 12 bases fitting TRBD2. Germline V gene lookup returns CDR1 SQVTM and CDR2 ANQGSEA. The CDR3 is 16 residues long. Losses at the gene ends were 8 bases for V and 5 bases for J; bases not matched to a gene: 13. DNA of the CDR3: TGCAGCATTAACAACCGACTAGCGGGGGAGGACAATGAGCAGTTCTTC. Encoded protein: CSINNRLAGEDNEQFF.

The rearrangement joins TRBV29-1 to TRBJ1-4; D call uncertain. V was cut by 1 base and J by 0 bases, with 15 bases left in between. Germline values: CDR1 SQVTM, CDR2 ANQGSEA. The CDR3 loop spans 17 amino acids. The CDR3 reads CSVEVSLESATNEKLFF. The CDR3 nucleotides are TGCAGCGTTGAAGTGTCTTTGGAGAGTGCAACTAATGAAAAACTGTTTTTT.

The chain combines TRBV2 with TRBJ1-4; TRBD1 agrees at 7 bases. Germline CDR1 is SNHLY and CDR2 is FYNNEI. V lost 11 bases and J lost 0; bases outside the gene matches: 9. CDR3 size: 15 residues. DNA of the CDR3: TGTGCCGGTTCGACAGGGAGCACAACTAATGAAAAACTGTTTTTT. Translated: CAGSTGSTTNEKLFF.

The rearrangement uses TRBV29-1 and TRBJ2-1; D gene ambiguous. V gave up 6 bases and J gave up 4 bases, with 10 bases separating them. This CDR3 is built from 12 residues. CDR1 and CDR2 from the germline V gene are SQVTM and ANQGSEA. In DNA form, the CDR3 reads TGCAGCGTCCAAACCCAGTACAATGAGCAGTTCTTC. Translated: CSVQTQYNEQFF.

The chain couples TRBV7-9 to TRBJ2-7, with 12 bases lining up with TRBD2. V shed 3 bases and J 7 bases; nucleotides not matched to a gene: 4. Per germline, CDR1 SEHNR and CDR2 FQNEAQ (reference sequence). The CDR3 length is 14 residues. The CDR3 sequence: CASSFGGLAGEQYF. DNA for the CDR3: TGTGCCAGCAGCTTCGGGGGACTAGCGGGTGAGCAGTACTTC.

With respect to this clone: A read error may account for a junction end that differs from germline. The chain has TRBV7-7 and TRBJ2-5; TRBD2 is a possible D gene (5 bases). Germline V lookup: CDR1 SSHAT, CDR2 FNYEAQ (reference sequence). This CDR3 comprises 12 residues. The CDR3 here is CASSQPGETQYF. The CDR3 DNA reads TGTGCTAGCAGTCAGCCGGGGGAGACCCAGTACTTC.

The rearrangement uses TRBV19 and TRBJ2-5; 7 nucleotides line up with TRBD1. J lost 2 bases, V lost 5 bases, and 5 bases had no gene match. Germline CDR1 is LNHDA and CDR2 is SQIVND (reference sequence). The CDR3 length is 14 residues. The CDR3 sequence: CASSFTGDQETQYF. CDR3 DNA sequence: TGTGCCAGTAGTTTCACAGGGGATCAAGAGACCCAGTACTTC.

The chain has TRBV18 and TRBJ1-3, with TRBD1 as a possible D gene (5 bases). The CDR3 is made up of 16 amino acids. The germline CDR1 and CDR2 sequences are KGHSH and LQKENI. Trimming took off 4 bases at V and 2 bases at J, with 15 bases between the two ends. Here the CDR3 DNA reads TGTGCCAGCTCACTCACCTCCCCGGGGGCTGGAAACACCATATATTTT. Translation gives CASSLTSPGAGNTIYF.

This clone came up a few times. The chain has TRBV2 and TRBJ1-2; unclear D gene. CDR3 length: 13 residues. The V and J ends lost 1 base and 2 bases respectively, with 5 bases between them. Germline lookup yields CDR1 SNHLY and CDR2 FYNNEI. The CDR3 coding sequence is TGTGCCAGCAGTGAAGAAGTAAACTATGGCTACACCTTC. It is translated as CASSEEVNYGYTF.